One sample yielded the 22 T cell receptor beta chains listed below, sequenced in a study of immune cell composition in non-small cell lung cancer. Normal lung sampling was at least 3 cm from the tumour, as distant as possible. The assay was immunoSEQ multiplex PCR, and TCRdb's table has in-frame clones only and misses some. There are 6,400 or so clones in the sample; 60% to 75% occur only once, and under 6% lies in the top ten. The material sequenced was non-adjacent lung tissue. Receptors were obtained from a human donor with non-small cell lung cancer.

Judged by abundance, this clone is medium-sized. In DNA, the CDR3 is TGTGCCAGCAGCGTACCCGGACAGGGGGCTTTCTTT. Translation: CASSVPGQGAFF. The chain combines TRBV9 with TRBJ1-1, with 9 bases lining up with TRBD1. The V gene's germline CDR1 is SGDLS and CDR2 YYNGEE. The CDR3 sequence is 12 residues long. Trimming cost V 1 base and J 11 bases; bases outside gene matches: 3. Based on the CDR3 plus reference TRBV9 and TRBJ1-1, the full variable domain is DSGVTQTPKHLITATGQRVTLRCSPRSGDLSVYWYQQSLDQGLQFLIQYYNGEERAKGNILERFSAQQFPDLHSELNLSSLELGDSALYFCASSVPGQGAFFGQGTRLTVV.

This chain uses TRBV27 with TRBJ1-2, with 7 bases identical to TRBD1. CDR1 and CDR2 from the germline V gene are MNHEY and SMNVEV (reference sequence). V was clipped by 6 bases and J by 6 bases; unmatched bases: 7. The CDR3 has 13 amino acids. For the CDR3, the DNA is TGTGCCAGCAGATTCAGGGGGAGGAATGGCTACACCTTC. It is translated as CASRFRGRNGYTF.

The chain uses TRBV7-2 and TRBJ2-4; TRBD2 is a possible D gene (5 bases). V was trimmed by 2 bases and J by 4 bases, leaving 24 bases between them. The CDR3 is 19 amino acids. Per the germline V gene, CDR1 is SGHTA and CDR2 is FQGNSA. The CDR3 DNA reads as TGTGCCAGCAGCTTAAGCGTAGGGCTGGACTCTGCCTCTAAAAACATTCAGTACTTC. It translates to CASSLSVGLDSASKNIQYF.

The CDR3 loop reads CASSPRTGTNEKLFF. The CDR3 DNA reads TGTGCCAGCTCACCCAGGACAGGGACGAATGAAAAACTGTTTTTT. The chain couples TRBV18 to TRBJ1-4; TRBD1 matches at 8 bases. The CDR3 runs 15 residues. The V and J ends lost 3 bases and 5 bases, in that order; junction bases with no gene match: 5. Germline loops: CDR1 KGHSH, CDR2 LQKENI.

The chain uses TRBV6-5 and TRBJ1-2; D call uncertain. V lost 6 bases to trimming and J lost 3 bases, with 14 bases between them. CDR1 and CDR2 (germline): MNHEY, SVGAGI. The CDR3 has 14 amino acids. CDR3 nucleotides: TGTGCCAGCAGCGATAGGAGGGTAGACTATGGCTACACCTTC. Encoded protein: CASSDRRVDYGYTF.

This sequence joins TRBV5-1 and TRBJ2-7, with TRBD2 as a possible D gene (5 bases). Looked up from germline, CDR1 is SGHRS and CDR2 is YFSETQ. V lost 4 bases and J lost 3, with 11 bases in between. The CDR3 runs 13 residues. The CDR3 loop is CASSPEGGYEQYF. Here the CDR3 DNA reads TGCGCCAGCAGCCCCGAGGGCGGCTACGAGCAGTACTTC.

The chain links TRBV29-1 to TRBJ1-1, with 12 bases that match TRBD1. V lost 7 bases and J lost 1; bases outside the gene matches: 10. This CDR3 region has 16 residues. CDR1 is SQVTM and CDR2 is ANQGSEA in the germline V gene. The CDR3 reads CSAPGTGGAKNTEAFF. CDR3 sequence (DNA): TGCAGCGCACCCGGGACAGGGGGCGCCAAGAACACTGAAGCTTTCTTT.

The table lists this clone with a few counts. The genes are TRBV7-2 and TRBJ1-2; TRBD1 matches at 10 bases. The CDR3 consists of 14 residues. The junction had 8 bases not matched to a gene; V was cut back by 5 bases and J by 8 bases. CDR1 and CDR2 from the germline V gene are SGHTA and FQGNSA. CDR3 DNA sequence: TGTGCCAGCAGCAACCGGGACAGGGGAAGCGGCTACACCTTC. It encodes CASSNRDRGSGYTF. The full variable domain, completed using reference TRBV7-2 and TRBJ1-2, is GAGVSQSPSNKVTEKGKDVELRCDPISGHTALYWYRQSLGQGLEFLIYFQGNSAPDKSGLPSDRFSAERTGGSVSTLTIQRTQQEDSAVYLCASSNRDRGSGYTFGSGTRLTVV.

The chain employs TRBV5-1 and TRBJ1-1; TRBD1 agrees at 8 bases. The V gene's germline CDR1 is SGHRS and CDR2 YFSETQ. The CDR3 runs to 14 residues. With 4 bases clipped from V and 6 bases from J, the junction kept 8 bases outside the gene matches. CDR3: CASSARTGWAEAFF. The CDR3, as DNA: TGCGCCAGCAGCGCCCGGACAGGGTGGGCTGAAGCTTTCTTT. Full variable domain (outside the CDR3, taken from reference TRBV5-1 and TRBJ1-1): KAGVTQTPRYLIKTRGQQVTLSCSPISGHRSVSWYQQTPGQGLQFLFEYFSETQRNKGNFPGRFSGRQFSNSRSEMNVSTLELGDSALYLCASSARTGWAEAFFGQGTRLTVV.

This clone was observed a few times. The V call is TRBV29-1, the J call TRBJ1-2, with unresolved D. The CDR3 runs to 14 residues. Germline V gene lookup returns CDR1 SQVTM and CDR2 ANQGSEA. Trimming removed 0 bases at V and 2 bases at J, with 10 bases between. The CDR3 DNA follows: TGCAGCGTTGAAGATCGATTCAGGAACTATGGCTACACCTTC. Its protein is CSVEDRFRNYGYTF.

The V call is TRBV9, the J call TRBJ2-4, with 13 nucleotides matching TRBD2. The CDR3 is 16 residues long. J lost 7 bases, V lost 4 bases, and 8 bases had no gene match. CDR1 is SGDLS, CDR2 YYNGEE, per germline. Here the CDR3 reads CASSPRTSGGRNIQYF. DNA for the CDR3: TGTGCCAGCAGCCCGCGGACTAGCGGGGGCAGGAACATTCAGTACTTC.

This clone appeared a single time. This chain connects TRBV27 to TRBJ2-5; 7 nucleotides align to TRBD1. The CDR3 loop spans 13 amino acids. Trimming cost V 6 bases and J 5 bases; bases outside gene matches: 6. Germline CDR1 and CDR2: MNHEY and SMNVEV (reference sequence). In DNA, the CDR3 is TGTGCCAGCAGAAACAGGGGAGTTGAGACCCAGTACTTC. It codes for CASRNRGVETQYF.

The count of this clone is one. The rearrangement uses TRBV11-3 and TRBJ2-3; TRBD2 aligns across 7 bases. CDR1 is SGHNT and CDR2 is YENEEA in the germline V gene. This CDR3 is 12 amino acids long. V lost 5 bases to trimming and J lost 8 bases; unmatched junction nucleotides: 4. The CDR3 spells CASSQIAGTQYF. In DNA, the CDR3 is TGTGCCAGCAGCCAAATAGCGGGTACGCAGTATTTT.

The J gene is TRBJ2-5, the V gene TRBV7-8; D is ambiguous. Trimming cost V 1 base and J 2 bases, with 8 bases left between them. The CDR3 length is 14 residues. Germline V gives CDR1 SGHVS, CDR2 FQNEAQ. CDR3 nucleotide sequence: TGTGCCAGCAGCTTAGTGAGGCAGCAAGAGACCCAGTACTTC. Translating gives CASSLVRQQETQYF.

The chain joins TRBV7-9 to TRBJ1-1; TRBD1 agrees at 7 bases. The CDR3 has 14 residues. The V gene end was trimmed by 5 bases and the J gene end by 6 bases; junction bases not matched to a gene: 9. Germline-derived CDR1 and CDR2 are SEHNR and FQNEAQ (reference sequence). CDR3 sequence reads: CASSEDRALPEAFF. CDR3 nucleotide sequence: TGTGCCAGCAGCGAAGACAGGGCTCTCCCTGAAGCTTTCTTT.

The CDR3: CASSFRERGYTF. The CDR3, as DNA: TGTGCCAGCAGCTTCCGTGAGCGGGGCTACACCTTC. The V and J genes are TRBV7-2 and TRBJ1-2; D is uncertain. The V gene's germline CDR1 is SGHTA and CDR2 FQGNSA. The CDR3 totals 12 residues. Trimming took off 3 bases at V and 8 bases at J, with 10 bases between the two ends.

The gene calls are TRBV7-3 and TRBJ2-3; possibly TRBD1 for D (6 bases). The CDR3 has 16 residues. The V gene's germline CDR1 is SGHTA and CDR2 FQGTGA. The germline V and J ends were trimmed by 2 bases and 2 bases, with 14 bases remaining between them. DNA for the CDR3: TGTGCCAGCAGCTTAGGGGCAGGGGCCGTCACAGATACGCAGTATTTT. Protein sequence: CASSLGAGAVTDTQYF.

The CDR3 DNA follows: TGTGCCAGCAGCCCGCGTACGAGTACTGAAGCTTTCTTT. This sequence encodes CASSPRTSTEAFF. The chain joins TRBV11-2 to TRBJ1-1; D is unresolved. The V gene lost 5 bases and the J gene lost 5 bases, with 12 bases spanning the gap. The CDR3 has 13 residues. Germline V gene sequence: CDR1 SGHAT, CDR2 FQNNGV.

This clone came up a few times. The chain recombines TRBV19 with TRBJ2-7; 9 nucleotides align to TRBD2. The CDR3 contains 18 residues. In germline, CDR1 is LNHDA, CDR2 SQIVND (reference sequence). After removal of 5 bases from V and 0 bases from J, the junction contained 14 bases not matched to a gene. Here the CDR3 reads CASSPTGRHSGSSYEQYF. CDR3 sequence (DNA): TGTGCCAGTAGTCCGACAGGGAGACATAGCGGGAGCTCCTACGAGCAGTACTTC. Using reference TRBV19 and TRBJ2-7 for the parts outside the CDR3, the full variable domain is DGGITQSPKYLFRKEGQNVTLSCEQNLNHDAMYWYRQDPGQGLRLIYYSQIVNDFQKGDIAEGYSVSREKKESFPLTVTSAQKNPTAFYLCASSPTGRHSGSSYEQYFGPGTRLTVT.

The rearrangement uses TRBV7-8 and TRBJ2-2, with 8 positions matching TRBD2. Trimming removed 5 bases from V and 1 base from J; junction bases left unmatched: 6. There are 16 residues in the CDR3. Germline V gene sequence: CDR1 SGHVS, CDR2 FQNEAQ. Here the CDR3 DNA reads TGTGCCAGCAGCCTCAGGACTAGCCTGAACACCGGGGAGCTGTTTTTT. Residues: CASSLRTSLNTGELFF.

In nucleotides, the CDR3 is TGCGCCAGCAGCCAAGACACAGGCGACAATTCACCCCTCCACTTT. Amino acid sequence: CASSQDTGDNSPLHF. This chain uses TRBV4-3 with TRBJ1-6, with D perhaps TRBD1 (5 bases). CDR1 is LGHNA and CDR2 is YSLEER in the germline V gene. The CDR3 totals 15 residues. The V end was cut by 0 bases, the J end by 7 bases, with 10 bases between.

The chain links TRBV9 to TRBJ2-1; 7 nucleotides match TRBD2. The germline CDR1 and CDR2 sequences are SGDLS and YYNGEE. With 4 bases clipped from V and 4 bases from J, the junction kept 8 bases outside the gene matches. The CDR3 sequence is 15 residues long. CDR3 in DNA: TGTGCCAGCAGCCCGCTAGCGGACTTTTACAATGAGCAGTTCTTC. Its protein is CASSPLADFYNEQFF.